These 14 T cell receptor beta chains were all obtained from the same sample, sequenced in a study of T cell changes during pregnancy in multiple sclerosis. Profiled with immunoSEQ multiplex PCR; TCRdb holds only in-frame clones, not every one. The sample yields about 77,000 clones, 85% to 95% seen once. Sequencing was performed on peripheral blood, taken after pregnancy. These receptors were obtained from a female donor in good health, enrolled as a control in a pregnancy study.

This sequence joins TRBV28 and TRBJ2-1, with D tentatively TRBD2 (6 bases). The V gene's germline CDR1 is MDHEN and CDR2 SYDVKM. The CDR3 contains 15 residues. V shed 6 bases and J shed 5 bases, with 17 bases lying between them. The CDR3 is CASSDPAGSHNEQFF. CDR3 coding DNA: TGTGCCAGCAGCGACCCAGCCGGGAGCCACAATGAGCAGTTCTTC.

The CDR3 spells CASSPTGTGWETQYF. In nucleotides, the CDR3 is TGTGCCAGCAGCCCCACCGGGACAGGGTGGGAGACCCAGTACTTC. The chain employs TRBV14 and TRBJ2-5; 9 bases align to TRBD1. CDR1 is SGHDN and CDR2 is FVKESK in the germline V gene. Unmatched junction bases numbered 8, after V lost 4 bases and J lost 5 bases. The CDR3 covers 15 residues.

This chain connects TRBV7-3 to TRBJ2-5, with D hard to call. Trimming pared 1 base from V and 1 base from J, leaving 4 bases between. CDR3 length: 13 amino acids. Germline V gives CDR1 SGHTA, CDR2 FQGTGA. This CDR3 is CASSLIAQETQYF. CDR3 DNA sequence: TGTGCCAGCAGCTTAATAGCCCAAGAGACCCAGTACTTC.

This chain joins TRBV7-3 and TRBJ2-2, with D perhaps matching TRBD2 (6 bases). This CDR3 is 17 amino acids long. V lost 6 bases to trimming and J lost 4 bases, with 21 bases between them. Germline loops: CDR1 SGHTA, CDR2 FQGTGA. The CDR3 bases are TGTGCCAGCAGTTCCTCTCGTCGTAGCGGAAGCACCGGGGAGCTGTTTTTT. As protein: CASSSSRRSGSTGELFF.

J is TRBJ2-1 and V is TRBV7-9; D might be TRBD2 (5 bases). V was pared by 5 bases and J by 14 bases, with 13 bases between. The V gene's germline CDR1 is SEHNR and CDR2 FQNEAQ (reference sequence). This CDR3 contains 11 residues. The CDR3 protein is CASSPGLEEFF. The CDR3 DNA is TGTGCCAGCAGCCCCGGTCTGGAGGAGTTCTTC.

The chain uses TRBV6-4 and TRBJ2-3; tentatively, D is TRBD2 (5 bases). The CDR3 spans 13 residues. Looked up from germline, CDR1 is MRHNA and CDR2 is SNTAGT. Trimming cost V 10 bases and J 5 bases, with 16 bases left between them. CDR3 bases: TGTGCCACCGCCCGGGAAATGGAAGATACGCAGTATTTT. This codes for CATAREMEDTQYF.

The V call is TRBV5-4, the J call TRBJ2-3, with a possible D match to TRBD2 (5 bases). The germline V and J ends were trimmed by 4 bases and 0 bases, with 9 bases remaining between them. Germline loops: CDR1 SGHNT, CDR2 YYREEE (reference sequence). CDR3 length: 14 residues. CDR3 coding DNA: TGTGCCAGCAGCACTACTAGAAGCACAGATACGCAGTATTTT. Encoded protein: CASSTTRSTDTQYF.

This chain joins TRBV30 and TRBJ2-7, with D possibly matching TRBD2 (5 bases). CDR3 length: 11 residues. V lost 5 bases to trimming and J lost 6 bases, with 11 bases between them. The germline CDR1 and CDR2 sequences are GTSNPN and SVGIG (reference sequence). CDR3 in amino acids: CAWAIGGEQYF. The CDR3 DNA reads as TGTGCCTGGGCTATCGGAGGCGAGCAGTACTTC.

The chain couples TRBV5-8 to TRBJ1-6; D might be TRBD1 (5 bases). CDR1 is SGHTS, CDR2 YDEGEE, per germline. Trimming left V 5 bases short and J 7 bases short, with 10 bases between. This CDR3 has 13 residues. CDR3 in amino acids: CASRVRGNSPLHF. CDR3 nucleotides: TGTGCCAGCAGGGTTAGGGGAAATTCACCCCTCCACTTT.

This CDR3 is CASRAAGGYNEQFF. DNA of the CDR3: TGTGCCAGCAGGGCAGCGGGGGGTTACAATGAGCAGTTCTTC. This chain joins TRBV27 and TRBJ2-1; 9 bases agree with TRBD2. Trimming removed 6 bases from V and 4 bases from J; junction bases left unmatched: 4. CDR1 is MNHEY and CDR2 is SMNVEV in the germline V gene (reference sequence). The CDR3 length is 14 residues.

DNA of the CDR3: TGTGCCAGCTCACCAATGGGGACAGTCTCCTACGAGCAGTACTTC. Its translation is CASSPMGTVSYEQYF. The chain is built from TRBV18 and TRBJ2-7; 7 nucleotides match TRBD1. V lost 2 bases, J lost 0 bases, and 4 bases stayed unmatched. Per germline, CDR1 KGHSH and CDR2 LQKENI. This CDR3 region has 15 residues.

The chain joins TRBV18 to TRBJ2-5; TRBD2 might be the D (5 bases). The germline V gene encodes CDR1 KGHSH and CDR2 LQKENI. The CDR3 has 16 residues. The V gene lost 0 bases and the J gene lost 4 bases, with 15 bases spanning the gap. The CDR3 region is CASSPPREGGTETQYF. The DNA of the CDR3 is TGTGCCAGCTCACCACCCAGAGAGGGCGGAACAGAGACCCAGTACTTC.

The genes are TRBV28 and TRBJ2-5; D may be TRBD2 (6 bases). The CDR3 has 16 residues. CDR1 and CDR2 from the germline V gene are MDHEN and SYDVKM. V was trimmed by 3 bases and J by 0 bases, leaving 14 bases between them. This CDR3 reads CASSFAASVYQETQYF. The CDR3 DNA sequence: TGTGCCAGCAGTTTTGCGGCTAGCGTATACCAAGAGACCCAGTACTTC.

This rearrangement joins TRBV27 to TRBJ2-7, with 8 bases identical to TRBD2. Germline CDR1 and CDR2: MNHEY and SMNVEV (reference sequence). CDR3 length equals 16 residues. Germline trimming cut 5 bases from V and 1 base from J; bases unmatched to any gene: 10. The CDR3: CASSPKRGGLSYEQYF. The CDR3 region has the DNA TGTGCCAGCAGTCCGAAACGGGGGGGGCTATCCTACGAGCAGTACTTC.